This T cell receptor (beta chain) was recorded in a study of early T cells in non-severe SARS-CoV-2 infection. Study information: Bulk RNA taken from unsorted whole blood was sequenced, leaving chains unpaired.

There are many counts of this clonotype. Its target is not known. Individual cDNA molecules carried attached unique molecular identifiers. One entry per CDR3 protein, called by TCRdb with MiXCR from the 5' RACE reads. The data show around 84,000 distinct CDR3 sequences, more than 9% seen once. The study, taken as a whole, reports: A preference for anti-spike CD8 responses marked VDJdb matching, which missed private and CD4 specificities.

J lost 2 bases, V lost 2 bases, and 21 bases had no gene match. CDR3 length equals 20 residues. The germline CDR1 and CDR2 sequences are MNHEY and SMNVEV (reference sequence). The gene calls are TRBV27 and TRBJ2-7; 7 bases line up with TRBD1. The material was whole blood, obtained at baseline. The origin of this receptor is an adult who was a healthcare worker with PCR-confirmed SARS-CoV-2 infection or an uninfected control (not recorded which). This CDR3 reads CASSLGKQGQRSFWPYEQYF. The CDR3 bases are TGTGCCAGCAGTTTAGGGAAACAGGGACAGCGATCTTTCTGGCCCTACGAGCAGTACTTC.